This TCR beta chain was sequenced during a study of T cell responses to AZD1222 COVID-19 vaccine. Background on the study: The study pooled second doses at about 4 or about 12 weeks. Study results and limitations: Spike-specific TCR breadth and depth went up after people got two AZD1222 doses. Scientists sampled the repertoires only once the peak T cell response had passed.

About this clone: Antigen specificity is unknown.

This CDR3 is 15 amino acids long. V lost 4 bases and J 4 bases, leaving 17 bases between the germline ends. Germline values: CDR1 SGHAT, CDR2 FQNNGV. Libraries were prepared by immunoSEQ multiplex PCR; TCRdb keeps only in-frame clonotypes and omits some of them. The table lists 95,000 to 150,000 clones, 75% to 90% of them singletons, with under 4% in the top ten. This chain links TRBV11-2 with TRBJ2-7; D possibly uses TRBD1 or TRBD2 (5 bases each). The sequenced sample was peripheral blood, obtained on day 0 of AZD1222 vaccination. This TCR came from an adult in good health. CDR3 coding DNA: TGTGCCAGCAGCTCCCCGCAACAGGAGGAATACGAGCAGTACTTC. Protein product: CASSSPQQEEYEQYF.